Shown below are 12 T cell receptor beta chains from a single sample sequenced in a study of blood T cells in healthy people across ages. Through a sample-barcoded 5' primer and a J-beta primer mix, a second PCR was run for roughly 7 to 11 cycles. From the 5' RACE reads, TCRdb called clonotypes with MiXCR, one entry per CDR3 protein. Of fewer than 800,000 distinct CDR3 sequences listed, over 45% are singletons. The sample was blood. These receptors were obtained from a woman aged 55-69 years in good health.

There are a few counts of this clonotype. The genes are TRBV5-1 and TRBJ2-7, with a weak D call TRBD1 (5 bases). Trimming removed 4 bases at V and 0 bases at J, with 14 bases between. This CDR3 has 15 residues. Germline V CDR1 and CDR2: SGHRS, YFSETQ. In nucleotides, the CDR3 is TGCGCCAGCAGCGCCGGACACACGAGCTCCTACGAGCAGTACTTC. Translating it yields CASSAGHTSSYEQYF.

The rearrangement links TRBV27 to TRBJ1-2; unclear D gene. The CDR3 runs 11 residues. Germline V gene lookup returns CDR1 MNHEY and CDR2 SMNVEV (reference sequence). With 7 bases removed from V and 8 bases from J, the gap between germline ends came to 11 bases. CDR3 loop: CASTRLKGYTF. For the CDR3, the DNA is TGTGCCAGCACCCGCTTGAAGGGCTACACCTTC.

This clonotype was recorded a few times. The chain has TRBV20-1 and TRBJ2-7; D unclear. There are 12 residues in the CDR3. The germline V gene has CDR1 DFQATT and CDR2 SNEGSKA (reference sequence). With 2 bases removed from V and 4 bases from J, the gap between germline ends came to 9 bases. In nucleotides, the CDR3 is TGCAGTGCTAGACCCGACGGGTACGAGCAGTACTTC. Protein product: CSARPDGYEQYF.

The rearrangement joins TRBV7-2 to TRBJ2-5; weak D call: TRBD2 (5 bases). CDR1 and CDR2 (germline): SGHTA, FQGNSA. Trimming cost V 5 bases and J 5 bases, with 24 bases left between them. CDR3 length equals 17 residues. CDR3: CASSPRARGRPGETQYF. CDR3 DNA sequence: TGTGCCAGCAGCCCTCGAGCTCGCGGGCGACCTGGGGAGACCCAGTACTTC.

The V gene is TRBV20-1, the J gene TRBJ2-5; 9 bases agree with TRBD2. Germline V CDR1 and CDR2: DFQATT, SNEGSKA (reference sequence). This CDR3 region has 13 residues. After removal of 5 bases from V and 11 bases from J, the junction contained 12 bases not matched to a gene. The CDR3 region has the DNA TGCAGTGCTCTGGCGGGAGGGCCGGGGGAGCAGTACTTC. It specifies CSALAGGPGEQYF.

The V and J genes are TRBV5-1 and TRBJ2-6, with a weak D call TRBD1 (5 bases). The CDR3 runs to 15 residues. V gave up 0 bases and J gave up 5 bases, with 9 bases separating them. The germline gives CDR1 SGHRS, CDR2 YFSETQ. This CDR3 reads CASSLDAGWANVLTF. In DNA, the CDR3 is TGCGCCAGCAGCTTGGATGCAGGGTGGGCCAACGTCCTGACTTTC. The full variable domain, in which reference TRBV5-1 and TRBJ2-6 provide the parts outside the CDR3, is KAGVTQTPRYLIKTRGQQVTLSCSPISGHRSVSWYQQTPGQGLQFLFEYFSETQRNKGNFPGRFSGRQFSNSRSEMNVSTLELGDSALYLCASSLDAGWANVLTFGAGSRLTVL.

The chain is built from TRBV12-3 or TRBV12-4 and TRBJ1-3; D not resolved. This CDR3 contains 16 residues. V lost 6 bases to trimming and J lost 2 bases, with 17 bases between them. The CDR3 reads CASSPLEGSAGNTIYF. In DNA form, the CDR3 reads TGTGCCAGCAGCCCCCTTGAGGGCTCAGCTGGAAACACCATATATTTT.

CDR3 loop: CASSPWMNTEAFF. The CDR3 DNA reads as TGTGCCAGCAGTCCTTGGATGAACACTGAAGCTTTCTTT. The chain joins TRBV28 to TRBJ1-1, with unresolved D. The V end lost 5 bases, the J end lost 0 bases, and 7 bases lay between the germline ends. Germline V CDR1 and CDR2: MDHEN, SYDVKM. The CDR3 spans 13 residues.

This chain uses TRBV29-1 with TRBJ2-7, with 9 bases that match TRBD1. The length of the CDR3 is 12 residues. Germline V gene lookup returns CDR1 SQVTM and CDR2 ANQGSEA. Trimming at V came to 6 bases and at J to 5 bases, leaving 5 bases not matched to a gene. The CDR3 region has the DNA TGCAGCGTGGGACAGGGATTCAACGAGCAGTACTTC. Amino acid sequence: CSVGQGFNEQYF.

This clonotype appeared a few times. The chain uses TRBV7-2 and TRBJ2-7; D may match TRBD1 or TRBD2 (5 bases each). The CDR3 sequence is 14 residues long. V lost 5 bases and J lost 2, with 13 bases in between. The V gene's germline CDR1 is SGHTA and CDR2 FQGNSA. The CDR3 here is CASSAGDGTYEQYF. CDR3 in DNA: TGTGCCAGCAGCGCTGGGGACGGTACCTACGAGCAGTACTTC.

The gene calls are TRBV6-1 and TRBJ2-7; 15 bases line up with TRBD2. The CDR3 extends over 17 amino acids. The germline V gene has CDR1 MNHNS and CDR2 SASEGT. V gave up 6 bases and J gave up 5 bases; unmatched junction bases: 11. The DNA for the CDR3 is TGTGCCAGCAGCCCAACCGGGACTAGCGGGAGGAGCCACGAGCAGTACTTC. Its translation: CASSPTGTSGRSHEQYF.

The rearrangement joins TRBV18 to TRBJ1-2; D is uncertain. In germline, CDR1 is KGHSH, CDR2 LQKENI. Trimming took 6 bases from V and 8 from J, leaving 10 bases between them. CDR3 length: 11 residues. The CDR3 spells CASSRVLGYTF. CDR3 in DNA: TGTGCCAGCTCCCGGGTGCTCGGCTACACCTTC.